This entry concerns a single T cell receptor beta chain. Its recognized antigen is unknown. No per-base quality is available; no much larger clone lies one base away. This sample is drawn from a study of Ad26.COV2.S vaccination and SARS-CoV-2 variants (dated by TCRdb to the early 2020s). Context from the whole study: Donors in the vaccine arm were drawn from COV1001, a multicentre, randomized, double-blind, placebo-controlled phase I-IIa trial testing Ad26.COV2.S in healthy adults. Trial participants were randomized into five groups of five: low-dose or high-dose Ad26.COV2.S given once or twice, or placebo on both occasions. Blinding of investigators to trial group allocation was maintained during experiments and outcome assessment. Dosing of Ad26.COV2.S was intramuscular, at either 5x10^10 or 1x10^11 viral particles, delivered as one shot or as two shots spaced 56 days apart. The TCR-sequenced set comprised approximately 32 samples: some 20 Ad26.COV2.S vaccine recipients, 5 placebo recipients and 8 SARS-CoV-2 convalescent individuals. TCRbeta repertoire sequencing was used to assess the specificity and breadth of SARS-CoV-2-reactive T cell receptors after Ad26.COV2.S vaccination.

TCRbeta CDR3 regions were sequenced with the immunoSEQ Assay. After extraction, genomic DNA underwent amplification by bias-controlled multiplex PCR, followed by high-throughput sequencing. The study's processing was this. To quantify the absolute abundance of every unique TCRbeta CDR3 region, sequences were collapsed and filtered. T cell fraction was estimated by normalizing TCRbeta template counts to usable DNA, with usable DNA measured through amplification of reference genes found in all nucleated cells. Repertoire TCRs were annotated as SARS-CoV-2-specific by exact matching of V gene, CDR3 amino acid sequence and J gene to a known reactive TCR set. MIRA supplied the reference SARS-CoV-2 TCR set, which was filtered for enrichment in COVID-19-positive ImmuneCODE repertoires so that public or cross-reactive TCRs were removed. Drawing on the MIRA antigens, annotated TCRs were analysed further at the level of specific ORF or position within ORF. Breadth was defined as annotated unique rearrangements over total unique productive rearrangements; depth was the summed frequency of those rearrangements. Two-sided Wilcoxon rank-sum tests were applied when comparing TCR breadth between groups. Drawn from immuneACCESS, this table holds only the in-frame rearrangements with V and J called that TCRdb kept. Clones are partly lost; checked studies trace under half to an unresolved V gene and leave the rest unexplained. V and J calls and clone size are those listed in that table; D and trimming were worked out from the DNA. The sample includes fewer than 400,000 clones, with about nine tenths observed a single time. In total, the top ten clones hold 3.5% of the sample.

The treatment or condition label, read with the paper, signifies: approximately 18 received Ad26.COV2.S at low or high dose, single or two shots; about five received placebo; per-sample allocation not given. Repertoires of vaccine and placebo recipients were sequenced from samples collected on day 63 after the first injection. Cohort 1b enrolled roughly 25 adults aged 18-55 years at a single site in Boston, USA, between 29 July and 7 August 2020. As a vaccine, Ad26.COV2.S was a replication-incompetent adenovirus type 26 vector that expressed a prefusion-stabilized SARS-CoV-2 spike protein derived from the original Wuhan strain. The CDR3 runs 13 residues from the cysteine to the phenylalanine. The entry retains the CDR3 DNA only, 39 bases that are in frame from base 1. Between the V and J ends, shortened by 7 bases and 1 base respectively, the junction contains 11 bases. Points the paper makes about the study in general: The study was not powered for comparison of responses between vaccine doses or regimens. The authors noted that total T cell responses may have been underestimated by the TCR breadth and depth analyses. After vaccination, spike-specific CD8+ and CD4+ T cell responses were reported to show substantial breadth. Non-spike TCR breadth was comparable between vaccine and placebo recipients, consistent with the vaccine containing only spike. Spike-specific TCR breadth was higher in Ad26.COV2.S recipients than in placebo recipients (P = 0.0014).

In this chain, TRBV12-3 or TRBV12-4 is recombined with TRBJ2-7; the D gene is not confidently resolved. The receptor's source is a person between 18 and 65 years old who received the Ad26.COV2.S COVID-19 vaccine or a placebo. Sequenced material: peripheral blood, taken in a trial of Ad26.COV2.S vaccine versus placebo. Here the CDR3 is given as CASTLANSYEQYF. The sequenced DNA: TGTGCCAGCACCTTGGCCAATTCCTACGAGCAGTACTTC.